Listed below are T cell receptor beta chains from one sample, sequenced in a study of graft-versus-host responses after intestinal transplantation. These TCRs are of unknown antigen specificity. The repertoire was sequenced with immunoSEQ multiplex PCR; TCRdb's copy has only in-frame clones and lacks some. The table has tens of thousands of clones, roughly 89% seen once. The input for sequencing was unstimulated CD4+ T cells sorted from spleen or lymph node cells, taken before intestinal transplant. All receptors derive from a human donor who received an intestinal transplant. Both conserved end residues are part of each CDR3. Each record gives: J gene, clone size, D gene, V gene, CDR3 DNA, CDR3 protein. A D gene is named only where the DNA matches it firmly. Part of the rows lack a size; the others show once, few, many or a class for expanded clones.

j_call: TRBJ2-7
clone_size: once
d_call: -
v_call: TRBV1
cdr3_nt: TGCACCAGCAGCCACGGCGGGAGCACCTCCTACGAGCAGTACTTC
cdr3_aa: CTSSHGGSTSYEQYF

j_call: TRBJ2-7
clone_size: -
d_call: -
v_call: TRBV27
cdr3_nt: TGTGCCAGCATCTCCCAGGGGAGTCGCTACGAGCAGTACTTC
cdr3_aa: CASISQGSRYEQYF

j_call: TRBJ2-5
clone_size: -
d_call: -
v_call: TRBV5-6
cdr3_nt: TGTGCCAGCAGATTGAGGGGGGAGACCCAGTACTTC
cdr3_aa: CASRLRGETQYF

j_call: TRBJ2-1
clone_size: -
d_call: -
v_call: TRBV11-2
cdr3_nt: TGTGCCAGCAGCTTGGTGGGATCTCTCTACAATGAGCAGTTCTTC
cdr3_aa: CASSLVGSLYNEQFF

j_call: TRBJ1-2
clone_size: -
d_call: -
v_call: TRBV19
cdr3_nt: TGTGCCAGTAGTACCGGCCTTGGCTATGGCTACACCTTC
cdr3_aa: CASSTGLGYGYTF

j_call: TRBJ2-5
clone_size: -
d_call: -
v_call: TRBV7-2
cdr3_nt: TGTGCCAGCAGCTTAGAGTCGGGTCAAGAGACCCAGTACTTC
cdr3_aa: CASSLESGQETQYF

j_call: TRBJ1-2
clone_size: -
d_call: TRBD1
v_call: TRBV4-2
cdr3_nt: TGTGCCAGCAGCCAGAGGGACAGGGGCGTTGGCTACACCTTC
cdr3_aa: CASSQRDRGVGYTF

j_call: TRBJ1-1
clone_size: -
d_call: TRBD1
v_call: TRBV19
cdr3_nt: TGTGCCAGTAGTCCGGACAGGGTCCGGGGCACTGAAGCTTTCTTT
cdr3_aa: CASSPDRVRGTEAFF

j_call: TRBJ1-4
clone_size: -
d_call: -
v_call: TRBV6-5
cdr3_nt: TGTGCCAGCAGTCCGACCAGGGGTGAAAAACTGTTTTTT
cdr3_aa: CASSPTRGEKLFF

j_call: TRBJ2-1
clone_size: -
d_call: -
v_call: TRBV18
cdr3_nt: TGTGCCAGCTCACCAGTTAGGGTTCGAAAGGATGAGCAGTTCTTC
cdr3_aa: CASSPVRVRKDEQFF

j_call: TRBJ2-5
clone_size: -
d_call: -
v_call: TRBV28
cdr3_nt: TGTGCCAGCAGTTTTCGGGGACCGGGGAGAGAGACCCAGTACTTC
cdr3_aa: CASSFRGPGRETQYF

j_call: TRBJ2-5
clone_size: -
d_call: TRBD2
v_call: TRBV5-1
cdr3_nt: TGCGCCAGCAGCCTAGGGACTAGCGGGAGGGCCTTCCAAGAGACCCAGTACTTC
cdr3_aa: CASSLGTSGRAFQETQYF

j_call: TRBJ1-4
clone_size: -
d_call: -
v_call: TRBV5-1
cdr3_nt: TGCGCCAGCAGCTTGGGGACCGGGGGTGAAAAACTGTTTTTT
cdr3_aa: CASSLGTGGEKLFF

j_call: TRBJ2-2
clone_size: -
d_call: -
v_call: TRBV4-3
cdr3_nt: TGCGCCAGCAGCCAAGTAGACTCGAACACCGGGGAGCTGTTTTTT
cdr3_aa: CASSQVDSNTGELFF

j_call: TRBJ2-5
clone_size: -
d_call: -
v_call: TRBV2
cdr3_nt: TGTGCCAGCAGGGACAGGGAGGGACGGGAGACCCAGTACTTC
cdr3_aa: CASRDREGRETQYF

j_call: TRBJ2-7
clone_size: -
d_call: -
v_call: TRBV11-2
cdr3_nt: TGTGCCAGCAGCTTACGGCGGGGCTCCTACGAGCAGTACTTC
cdr3_aa: CASSLRRGSYEQYF

j_call: TRBJ2-7
clone_size: -
d_call: TRBD2
v_call: TRBV18
cdr3_nt: TGTGCCAGCTCCCGCGGACTAGCGACGGGAGAGCAGTACTTC
cdr3_aa: CASSRGLATGEQYF

j_call: TRBJ2-1
clone_size: -
d_call: TRBD2
v_call: TRBV11-3
cdr3_nt: TGTGCCAGCAGCTTAGATGCCCCCGGACTAGCGGGAGGCCAGGAGCAGTTCTTC
cdr3_aa: CASSLDAPGLAGGQEQFF

j_call: TRBJ2-7
clone_size: -
d_call: -
v_call: TRBV4-2
cdr3_nt: TGTGCCAGCAGCCGACCGGGACGGAAAACCGCCTACGAGCAGTACTTC
cdr3_aa: CASSRPGRKTAYEQYF

j_call: TRBJ2-1
clone_size: -
d_call: -
v_call: TRBV29-1
cdr3_nt: TGCAGCGCCACAGCCGGGACGTATGAGCAGTTCTTC
cdr3_aa: CSATAGTYEQFF

j_call: TRBJ2-7
clone_size: -
d_call: TRBD2
v_call: TRBV6-6
cdr3_nt: TGTGCCAGCAGTCGGACTAGCGGGATCGGCGAGCAGTACTTC
cdr3_aa: CASSRTSGIGEQYF

j_call: TRBJ1-1
clone_size: -
d_call: TRBD1
v_call: TRBV18
cdr3_nt: TGTGCCAGCTCCGACAGGGGGAACACTGAAGCTTTCTTT
cdr3_aa: CASSDRGNTEAFF

j_call: TRBJ2-2
clone_size: -
d_call: TRBD1
v_call: TRBV6-5
cdr3_nt: TGTGCCAGCAGTTTGGACAGGGGGCTGATCGGGGAGCTGTTTTTT
cdr3_aa: CASSLDRGLIGELFF

j_call: TRBJ1-2
clone_size: -
d_call: -
v_call: TRBV27
cdr3_nt: TGTGCCAGCAGTTTCCATCGGCGGGGGGGTGGCTACACCTTC
cdr3_aa: CASSFHRRGGGYTF

j_call: TRBJ2-3
clone_size: -
d_call: -
v_call: TRBV27
cdr3_nt: TGTGCCAGCAGTTTAGGAGGGGGCGCGGATACGCAGTATTTT
cdr3_aa: CASSLGGGADTQYF

j_call: TRBJ2-7
clone_size: -
d_call: -
v_call: TRBV7-9
cdr3_nt: TGTGCCAGCAGCTTATTTTCAGGATATTACTACGAGCAGTACTTC
cdr3_aa: CASSLFSGYYYEQYF

j_call: TRBJ2-1
clone_size: -
d_call: TRBD2
v_call: TRBV30
cdr3_nt: TGTGCCTGGAGTAGCGGGAGTAATGAGCAGTTCTTC
cdr3_aa: CAWSSGSNEQFF

j_call: TRBJ1-1
clone_size: -
d_call: TRBD1
v_call: TRBV6-5
cdr3_nt: TGTGCCAGCAGTTCGACAGGGGCGAACACTGAAGCTTTCTTT
cdr3_aa: CASSSTGANTEAFF

j_call: TRBJ2-7
clone_size: -
d_call: -
v_call: TRBV2
cdr3_nt: TGTGCCAGCAGTGAATTTGTGGCGGGATCCACCTACGAGCAGTACTTC
cdr3_aa: CASSEFVAGSTYEQYF

j_call: TRBJ1-2
clone_size: -
d_call: -
v_call: TRBV28
cdr3_nt: TGTGCCAGCAGTACGGCCTATGGCTACACCTTC
cdr3_aa: CASSTAYGYTF

j_call: TRBJ2-1
clone_size: -
d_call: -
v_call: TRBV21-1
cdr3_nt: TGTGCCAGCAGCAAGGGGCACAGGCGTACCGTAAACAATGAGCAGTTCTTC
cdr3_aa: CASSKGHRRTVNNEQFF

j_call: TRBJ2-1
clone_size: -
d_call: -
v_call: TRBV7-3
cdr3_nt: TGTGCCAGCAGCTTAAAAGGGAACAATGAGCAGTTCTTC
cdr3_aa: CASSLKGNNEQFF

j_call: TRBJ1-3
clone_size: -
d_call: -
v_call: TRBV6-1
cdr3_nt: TGTGCCAGCAGTGAAAGGTACATTCTATCGGTAAACTCTGGAAACACCATATATTTT
cdr3_aa: CASSERYILSVNSGNTIYF

j_call: TRBJ1-2
clone_size: -
d_call: -
v_call: TRBV7-8
cdr3_nt: TGTGCCAGCAGCTTAGCTGGCACCTTGGTGAACTATGGCTACACCTTC
cdr3_aa: CASSLAGTLVNYGYTF

j_call: TRBJ2-4
clone_size: -
d_call: -
v_call: TRBV27
cdr3_nt: TGTGCCAGCAGTCCCCAACGACTAGCCAAAAACATTCAGTACTTC
cdr3_aa: CASSPQRLAKNIQYF

j_call: TRBJ2-7
clone_size: -
d_call: TRBD1
v_call: TRBV6-1
cdr3_nt: TGTGCCAGCAGCTTACAGGGGGGAGACTACGAGCAGTACTTC
cdr3_aa: CASSLQGGDYEQYF

j_call: TRBJ1-4
clone_size: -
d_call: TRBD1
v_call: TRBV27
cdr3_nt: TGTGCCAGCAGTCCGTGGACAGGAGCAACTAATGAAAAACTGTTTTTT
cdr3_aa: CASSPWTGATNEKLFF

j_call: TRBJ2-1
clone_size: -
d_call: -
v_call: TRBV12-5
cdr3_nt: TGTGCTAGTGGTTTGCCCTGGGGGGTCGGCGGTGAGCAGTTCTTC
cdr3_aa: CASGLPWGVGGEQFF

j_call: TRBJ2-6
clone_size: once
d_call: TRBD1
v_call: TRBV27
cdr3_nt: TGTGCCAGCAGTTTATATCTGGGTCAGGGGGTTATCTCTGGGGCCAACGTCCTGACTTTC
cdr3_aa: CASSLYLGQGVISGANVLTF

j_call: TRBJ2-1
clone_size: -
d_call: -
v_call: TRBV2
cdr3_nt: TGTGCCAGCAGGAATCAGCTAACTGAACAGTTCTTC
cdr3_aa: CASRNQLTEQFF

j_call: TRBJ2-7
clone_size: -
d_call: -
v_call: TRBV7-2
cdr3_nt: TGTGCCAGCAGCTTAAGTATATCCTACGAGCAGTACTTC
cdr3_aa: CASSLSISYEQYF

j_call: TRBJ1-5
clone_size: -
d_call: -
v_call: TRBV6-1
cdr3_nt: TGTGCCAGCAGTGTACAGGGTCTCCAGCATTTT
cdr3_aa: CASSVQGLQHF

j_call: TRBJ2-5
clone_size: -
d_call: -
v_call: TRBV7-7
cdr3_nt: TGTGCCAGCAGTCCCTCCCGGGCTACCCTTCTAGAGACCCAGTACTTC
cdr3_aa: CASSPSRATLLETQYF

j_call: TRBJ1-2
clone_size: -
d_call: -
v_call: TRBV7-9
cdr3_nt: TGTGCCAGCAGCTTAGAAAGCTATGGCTACACCTTC
cdr3_aa: CASSLESYGYTF

j_call: TRBJ2-1
clone_size: -
d_call: TRBD2
v_call: TRBV29-1
cdr3_nt: TGCAGCGTCACCCTAGCGGGAGATTACAATGAGCAGTTCTTC
cdr3_aa: CSVTLAGDYNEQFF

j_call: TRBJ2-7
clone_size: -
d_call: TRBD1
v_call: TRBV5-8
cdr3_nt: TGTGCCAGCAGCTCGGGTCTAGGGACAGGGGGCTACGAGCAGTACTTC
cdr3_aa: CASSSGLGTGGYEQYF

j_call: TRBJ1-1
clone_size: -
d_call: TRBD1
v_call: TRBV2
cdr3_nt: TGTGCCAGCAGCATCGGGACAGGTGCGGGGGAAACTGAAGCTTTCTTT
cdr3_aa: CASSIGTGAGETEAFF

j_call: TRBJ2-7
clone_size: -
d_call: -
v_call: TRBV2
cdr3_nt: TGTGCCAGCAGTGAAGAGGTGGGACTGTACGAGCAGTACTTC
cdr3_aa: CASSEEVGLYEQYF

j_call: TRBJ2-7
clone_size: -
d_call: -
v_call: TRBV6-5
cdr3_nt: TGTGCCAGCAGTTCCGGACCGGGGTCCTACGAGCAGTACTTC
cdr3_aa: CASSSGPGSYEQYF

j_call: TRBJ1-1
clone_size: -
d_call: TRBD1
v_call: TRBV9
cdr3_nt: TGTGCCAGCAGCTTTCGGGACAGTATCATGAACACTGAAGCTTTCTTT
cdr3_aa: CASSFRDSIMNTEAFF

j_call: TRBJ2-7
clone_size: -
d_call: TRBD2
v_call: TRBV2
cdr3_nt: TGTGCCAGCAGAAGAACTAGCGGGGCCTACGAGCAGTACTTC
cdr3_aa: CASRRTSGAYEQYF

j_call: TRBJ2-1
clone_size: once
d_call: TRBD1
v_call: TRBV6-1
cdr3_nt: TGTGCCAGCAGCTACGGACAGGGCCACAATGAGCAGTTCTTC
cdr3_aa: CASSYGQGHNEQFF

j_call: TRBJ2-5
clone_size: -
d_call: -
v_call: TRBV2
cdr3_nt: TGTGCCAGCAGTGAAGCCGATAATGGGATCAGGGAAGAGACCCAGTACTTC
cdr3_aa: CASSEADNGIREETQYF

j_call: TRBJ1-1
clone_size: -
d_call: -
v_call: TRBV27
cdr3_nt: TGTGCCAGCAGTTGGTCCAGGGCGGACACTGAAGCTTTCTTT
cdr3_aa: CASSWSRADTEAFF

j_call: TRBJ2-1
clone_size: -
d_call: -
v_call: TRBV9
cdr3_nt: TGTGCCAGCAGCGTAGCTTTTAGCCCACCAACCTACAATGAGCAGTTCTTC
cdr3_aa: CASSVAFSPPTYNEQFF

j_call: TRBJ1-5
clone_size: -
d_call: -
v_call: TRBV4-3
cdr3_nt: TGCGCCAGCAGCCAAGACTGGAATAGCAATCAGCCCCAGCATTTT
cdr3_aa: CASSQDWNSNQPQHF

j_call: TRBJ1-1
clone_size: -
d_call: TRBD1
v_call: TRBV6-5
cdr3_nt: TGTGCCAGCTTAAGGACAGGGCGGTTCACTGAAGCTTTCTTT
cdr3_aa: CASLRTGRFTEAFF